These T cell receptor beta chains were read from a single sample in a study of identical twins. TCRdb passed the 5' RACE reads through MiXCR, listing each CDR3 protein once. This sample has some 630,000 distinct CDR3 sequences; just over 7% occur once, and the top ten carry over 1.5%. The sample was also linked to a second study, of yellow fever vaccine responses in identical twins.

The specimen sequenced was PBMCs. The source of these receptors is a woman aged 18 to 35 in good health. The CDR3 runs from the conserved cysteine through the conserved F or W. D genes are given only for firm matches. Only part of the rows carry a size: once, few, many, or a class if the clone is expanded.

D,V,size,J,CDR3,DNA
NA,TRBV3-1,few,TRBJ2-1,CASSQGLALAGASSYNEQFF,TGTGCCAGCAGCCAAGGATTAGCCTTGGCCGGGGCTAGCTCCTACAATGAGCAGTTCTTC
NA,TRBV9,NA,TRBJ2-7,CASSTEWGEQYF,TGTGCCAGCAGCACCGAATGGGGGGAGCAGTACTTC
NA,TRBV5-1,NA,TRBJ2-5,CASSVKGVQETQYF,TGCGCCAGCAGCGTCAAGGGGGTCCAAGAGACCCAGTACTTC
TRBD2,TRBV7-9,few,TRBJ2-7,CASSPGLAGERYEQYF,TGTGCCAGCAGCCCGGGACTAGCGGGAGAGAGGTACGAGCAGTACTTC
TRBD1,TRBV27,many,TRBJ2-2,CASKRPGTGYGGELFF,TGTGCCAGCAAACGGCCGGGGACAGGGTATGGCGGGGAGCTGTTTTTT
NA,TRBV10-3,few,TRBJ1-1,CAITYDRSNTEAFF,TGTGCCATAACGTATGACAGATCGAACACTGAAGCTTTCTTT
TRBD2,TRBV29-1,few,TRBJ2-3,CSVEYAGGPGKGTDTQYF,TGCAGCGTTGAATATGCGGGGGGGCCCGGAAAGGGCACAGATACGCAGTATTTT
NA,TRBV12-3/TRBV12-4,NA,TRBJ2-1,CAISPKRWVGGEKHNEQFF,TGTGCCATCAGTCCTAAGAGGTGGGTGGGCGGGGAGAAACACAATGAGCAGTTCTTC
NA,TRBV20-1,NA,TRBJ1-5,CSARDAAYSNQPQHF,TGCAGTGCTAGAGACGCGGCGTATAGCAATCAGCCCCAGCATTTT
TRBD2,TRBV7-8,many,TRBJ2-2,CASSLGAGRAFHTGELFF,TGTGCCAGCAGCTTAGGTGCCGGGAGGGCATTTCACACCGGGGAGCTGTTTTTT
TRBD1,TRBV7-9,many,TRBJ2-7,CASSPPTGTGTYEQYF,TGTGCCAGCAGCCCTCCGACAGGGACGGGGACCTACGAGCAGTACTTC
NA,TRBV12-3/TRBV12-4,many,TRBJ1-1,CASSLAGGGMAEAFF,TGTGCCAGCAGTTTAGCGGGGGGTGGCATGGCTGAAGCTTTCTTT
TRBD2,TRBV29-1,few,TRBJ2-7,CSVEGLLAGSYEQYF,TGCAGCGTTGAAGGGCTACTAGCGGGATCCTACGAGCAGTACTTC
NA,TRBV12-3/TRBV12-4,few,TRBJ2-1,CASIREGGNVWEFF,TGTGCCAGCATCCGCGAAGGGGGTAACGTCTGGGAGTTCTTC
NA,TRBV4-1,many,TRBJ1-4,CASSQTRGEKLFF,TGCGCCAGCAGCCAAACTCGGGGGGAAAAACTGTTTTTT
NA,TRBV21-1,many,TRBJ1-3,CASSPRDRGNTIYF,TGTGCCAGCAGCCCCCGGGACAGGGGAAACACCATATATTTT
NA,TRBV7-2,NA,TRBJ1-3,CASSLEAGGSGNTIYF,TGTGCCAGCAGCTTAGAGGCGGGGGGCTCTGGAAACACCATATATTTT
NA,TRBV5-5,NA,TRBJ2-7,CASSLAPLRDLKYEQYF,TGTGCCAGCAGCTTGGCTCCCCTCAGAGACCTAAAATACGAGCAGTACTTC
TRBD1,TRBV7-2,NA,TRBJ1-3,CASSLYTGGDTIYF,TGTGCCAGCAGCTTATACACAGGGGGGGACACCATATATTTT
NA,TRBV29-1,many,TRBJ1-1,CSVEGRLNTEAFF,TGCAGCGTGGAGGGACGGTTGAACACTGAAGCTTTCTTT
TRBD1,TRBV28,NA,TRBJ1-2,CASSLPNERGGQRGLYGYTF,TGTGCCAGCAGTTTGCCCAATGAGAGAGGGGGCCAGAGGGGCCTCTATGGCTACACCTTC
NA,TRBV2,NA,TRBJ1-6,CATRTDPNSPLHF,TGTGCCACTCGGACGGACCCTAATTCACCCCTCCACTTT
NA,TRBV5-1,few,TRBJ2-3,CASSLERGVDTQYF,TGCGCCAGCAGCTTGGAACGGGGAGTAGATACGCAGTATTTT
NA,TRBV28,few,TRBJ2-5,CASSFRQSGQETQYF,TGTGCCAGCAGTTTTCGACAGTCGGGCCAAGAGACCCAGTACTTC
NA,TRBV4-2,many,TRBJ2-3,CASSPLAASTDTQYF,TGTGCCAGCAGCCCTCTGGCGGCTAGCACAGATACGCAGTATTTT
NA,TRBV5-1,few,TRBJ1-6,CASSKTGLVGNSPLHF,TGCGCCAGCAGCAAAACAGGACTCGTGGGGAATTCACCCCTCCACTTT
TRBD2,TRBV20-1,many,TRBJ2-3,CSARSTSGSLDTQYF,TGCAGTGCTAGATCGACTAGCGGGAGTTTAGATACGCAGTATTTT
TRBD1,TRBV5-1,NA,TRBJ2-1,CASSLRTGGDEQFF,TGCGCCAGCAGCTTGCGGACAGGGGGTGATGAGCAGTTCTTC
NA,TRBV7-2,few,TRBJ2-3,CASSPSSGTLGPDTQYF,TGTGCCAGCAGCCCGAGTAGCGGAACACTAGGGCCAGATACGCAGTATTTT
TRBD1,TRBV25-1,NA,TRBJ2-1,CASTDRGLDYNEQFF,TGTGCCAGCACAGACAGGGGGCTCGACTACAATGAGCAGTTCTTC
NA,TRBV20-1,few,TRBJ2-2,CSAREGSLDTGELFF,TGCAGTGCCCGCGAGGGGTCACTCGACACCGGGGAGCTGTTTTTT
NA,TRBV25-1,many,TRBJ2-7,CASSEVGAYEQYF,TGTGCCAGCAGTGAAGTAGGAGCCTACGAGCAGTACTTC
TRBD1,TRBV5-6,many,TRBJ2-5,CASSLGQVQETQYF,TGCGCCAGCAGCCTCGGACAGGTTCAAGAGACCCAGTACTTC
TRBD2,TRBV5-1,many,TRBJ2-1,CASSLAGLDSDEQFF,TGCGCCAGCAGCTTGGCCGGACTAGATAGCGATGAGCAGTTCTTC
TRBD2,TRBV6-5,few,TRBJ2-3,CASSYSPSGGMFTQYF,TGTGCCAGCAGTTACTCGCCCAGCGGGGGGATGTTTACGCAGTATTTT
NA,TRBV20-1,many,TRBJ1-5,CSAITQGSSNQPQHF,TGCAGTGCTATCACACAGGGTTCAAGCAATCAGCCCCAGCATTTT
NA,TRBV6-6,few,TRBJ2-2,CAGRDLDTGELFF,TGTGCCGGAAGGGACTTAGACACCGGGGAGCTGTTTTTT
NA,TRBV28,NA,TRBJ2-5,CASSLKAGQETQYF,TGTGCCAGCAGTTTAAAGGCAGGGCAAGAGACCCAGTACTTC
NA,TRBV5-1,few,TRBJ1-4,CASSPGAGTFEKLFF,TGCGCCAGCAGCCCGGGAGCAGGGACTTTCGAAAAACTGTTTTTT
TRBD1,TRBV6-6,few,TRBJ2-2,CASSYTGEGELFF,TGTGCCAGCAGTTACACAGGGGAGGGGGAGCTGTTTTTT
TRBD2,TRBV3-1,few,TRBJ2-1,CASSQAPGLAGGPKNEQFF,TGTGCCAGCAGCCAGGCCCCGGGACTAGCGGGAGGGCCTAAAAATGAGCAGTTCTTC
NA,TRBV5-1,few,TRBJ2-5,CASSGPNQETQYF,TGCGCCAGCAGCGGGCCGAACCAAGAGACCCAGTACTTC
TRBD1,TRBV25-1,few,TRBJ2-7,CASTPNPEYRDRASYEQYF,TGTGCCAGTACTCCAAATCCAGAATACCGGGACAGGGCCTCCTACGAGCAGTACTTC
NA,TRBV4-2,few,TRBJ1-6,CASSQDVSPVNSPLHF,TGTGCCAGCAGCCAAGATGTCTCGCCAGTTAATTCACCCCTCCACTTT
NA,TRBV28,NA,TRBJ1-1,CASSLFSTGNTEAFF,TGTGCCAGCAGTTTATTCTCGACAGGCAACACTGAAGCTTTCTTT
NA,TRBV20-1,NA,TRBJ1-6,CSASVETDNSPLHF,TGCAGTGCTAGTGTTGAGACGGATAATTCACCCCTCCACTTT
NA,TRBV18,NA,TRBJ1-3,CASSPSQGTGNTIYF,TGTGCCAGCTCACCAAGTCAAGGGACCGGAAACACCATATATTTT
NA,TRBV20-1,many,TRBJ2-7,CSARVRNSYEQYF,TGCAGTGCTAGAGTCAGGAACTCCTACGAGCAGTACTTC
NA,TRBV7-6,NA,TRBJ1-5,CASSLGEDGLPQHF,TGTGCCAGCAGCTTAGGGGAGGATGGGCTACCCCAGCATTTT
NA,TRBV7-8,many,TRBJ1-5,CASSFVMGGYSNQPQHF,TGTGCCAGCAGCTTTGTAATGGGGGGGTATAGCAATCAGCCCCAGCATTTT
NA,TRBV4-1,NA,TRBJ2-3,CASSQGASDSTDTQYF,TGCGCCAGCAGCCAAGGGGCTAGCGACAGCACAGATACGCAGTATTTT
TRBD2,TRBV2,few,TRBJ2-5,CASSTGLAAQGPQYF,TGTGCCAGCAGTACGGGACTAGCGGCCCAGGGACCCCAGTACTTC
TRBD2,TRBV7-6,few,TRBJ2-1,CASSLLAGGPSYNEQFF,TGTGCCAGCAGCTTGCTAGCGGGAGGCCCATCCTACAATGAGCAGTTCTTC
NA,TRBV29-1,NA,TRBJ2-2,CSVLGPSRITNTGELFF,TGCAGCGTTCTCGGCCCCTCTCGGATCACGAACACCGGGGAGCTGTTTTTT